This T cell receptor (beta chain) was sequenced in a study of metastatic and nonmetastatic thyroid tumors. Study at large: Repertoires from blood and tumor or nodule tissue of malignant and benign thyroid patients were compared. Points from the study as a whole: In both blood and tumor samples, TCR beta diversity was reported significantly higher for malignant than benign nodules.

TCRdb re-analyzed the PCR reads through MiXCR. In the table there are more than 90,000 clones, approximately 12% of which are singletons. This clone was counted at least ten times. Its antigen is currently unknown. Until they underwent thyroid surgery, no patient had received any treatment. Per the germline V gene, CDR1 is GTSNPN and CDR2 is SVGIG (reference sequence). This CDR3 has 17 residues. Trimming took 7 bases from V and 2 from J; bases not matched to a gene: 13. The receptor was derived from a female donor with papillary thyroid cancer or a benign thyroid nodule (not recorded which). Some clones in this sample may be carry-over from other donors' samples. The chain couples TRBV30 to TRBJ2-6; 8 positions agree with TRBD1. What was sequenced was blood. CDR3 protein: CASRRGQGAAGANVLTF. CDR3 coding DNA: TGTGCCTCCCGGAGGGGGCAGGGGGCAGCTGGGGCCAACGTCCTGACTTTC.